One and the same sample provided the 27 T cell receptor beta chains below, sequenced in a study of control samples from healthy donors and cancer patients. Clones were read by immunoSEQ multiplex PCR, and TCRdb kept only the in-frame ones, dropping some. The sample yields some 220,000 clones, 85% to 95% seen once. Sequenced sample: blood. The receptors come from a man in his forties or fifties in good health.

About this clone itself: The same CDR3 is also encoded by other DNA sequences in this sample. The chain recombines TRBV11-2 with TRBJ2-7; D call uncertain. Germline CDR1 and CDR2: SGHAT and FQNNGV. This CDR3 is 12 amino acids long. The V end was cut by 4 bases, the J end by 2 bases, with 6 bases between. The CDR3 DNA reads TGTGCCAGCAGCTCCGGACCCTACGAGCAGTACTTC. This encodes CASSSGPYEQYF.

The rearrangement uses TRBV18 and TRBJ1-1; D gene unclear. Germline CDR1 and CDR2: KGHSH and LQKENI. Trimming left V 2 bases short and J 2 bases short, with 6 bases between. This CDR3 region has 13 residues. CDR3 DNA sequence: TGTGCCAGCTCACCAACAGACAACACTGAAGCTTTCTTT. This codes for CASSPTDNTEAFF.

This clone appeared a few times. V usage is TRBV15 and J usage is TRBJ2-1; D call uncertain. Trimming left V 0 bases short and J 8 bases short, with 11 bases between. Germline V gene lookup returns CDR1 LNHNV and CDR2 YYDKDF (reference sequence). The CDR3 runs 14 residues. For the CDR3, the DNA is TGTGCCACCAGCAGAGAGGCCACTTCCTATGAGCAGTTCTTC. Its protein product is CATSREATSYEQFF.

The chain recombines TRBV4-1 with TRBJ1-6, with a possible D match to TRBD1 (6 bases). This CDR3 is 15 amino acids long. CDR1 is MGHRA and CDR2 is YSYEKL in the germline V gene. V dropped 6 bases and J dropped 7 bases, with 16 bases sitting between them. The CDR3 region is CASRLTGSGNSPLHF. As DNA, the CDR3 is TGCGCCAGCAGGTTAACAGGGTCGGGGAATTCACCCCTCCACTTT.

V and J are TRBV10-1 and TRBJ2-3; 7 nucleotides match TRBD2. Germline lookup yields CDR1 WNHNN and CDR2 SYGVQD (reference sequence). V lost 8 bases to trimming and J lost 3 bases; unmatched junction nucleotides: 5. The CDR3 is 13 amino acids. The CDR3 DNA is TGCGCCAGCGGGGACTACCTGACAGATACGCAGTATTTT. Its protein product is CASGDYLTDTQYF.

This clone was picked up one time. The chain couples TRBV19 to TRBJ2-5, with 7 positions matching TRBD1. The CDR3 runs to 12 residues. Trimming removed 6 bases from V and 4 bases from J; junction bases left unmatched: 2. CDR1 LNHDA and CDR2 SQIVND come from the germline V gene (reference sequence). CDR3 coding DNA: TGTGCCAGTAGAGGACAGGCAGAGACCCAGTACTTC. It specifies CASRGQAETQYF. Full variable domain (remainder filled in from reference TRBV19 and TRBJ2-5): DGGITQSPKYLFRKEGQNVTLSCEQNLNHDAMYWYRQDPGQGLRLIYYSQIVNDFQKGDIAEGYSVSREKKESFPLTVTSAQKNPTAFYLCASRGQAETQYFGPGTRLLVL.

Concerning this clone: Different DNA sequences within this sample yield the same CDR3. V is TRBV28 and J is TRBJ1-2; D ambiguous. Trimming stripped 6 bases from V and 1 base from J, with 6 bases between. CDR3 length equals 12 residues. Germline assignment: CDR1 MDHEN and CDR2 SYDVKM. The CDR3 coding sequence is TGTGCCAGCAGGGCTCTTAACTATGGCTACACCTTC. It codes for CASRALNYGYTF.

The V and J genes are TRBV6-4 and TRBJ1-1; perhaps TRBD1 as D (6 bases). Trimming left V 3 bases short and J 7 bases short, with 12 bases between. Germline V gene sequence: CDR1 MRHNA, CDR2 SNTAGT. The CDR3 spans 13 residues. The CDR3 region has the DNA TGTGCCAGCAGTGATACAGGGCGGGGTGAAGCTTTCTTT. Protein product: CASSDTGRGEAFF.

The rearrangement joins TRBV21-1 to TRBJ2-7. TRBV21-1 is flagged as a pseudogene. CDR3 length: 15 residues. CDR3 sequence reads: CASSGVQGPSGEQYV. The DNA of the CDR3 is TGTGCCAGCAGCGGAGTTCAGGGACCCTCTGGGGAGCAGTACGTC.

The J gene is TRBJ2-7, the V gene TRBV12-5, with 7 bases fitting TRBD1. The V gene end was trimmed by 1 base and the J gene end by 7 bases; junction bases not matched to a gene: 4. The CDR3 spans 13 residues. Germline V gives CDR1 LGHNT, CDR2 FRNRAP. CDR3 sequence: CASGLGQGGEQYF. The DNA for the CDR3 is TGTGCTAGTGGTTTGGGACAGGGTGGTGAGCAGTACTTC.

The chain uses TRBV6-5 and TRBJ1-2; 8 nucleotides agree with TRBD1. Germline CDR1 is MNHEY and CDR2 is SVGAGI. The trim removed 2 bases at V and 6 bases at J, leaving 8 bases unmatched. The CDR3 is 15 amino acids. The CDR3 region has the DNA TGTGCCAGCAGTTACGGAACAGGGGGTATCGATGGCTACACCTTC. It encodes CASSYGTGGIDGYTF.

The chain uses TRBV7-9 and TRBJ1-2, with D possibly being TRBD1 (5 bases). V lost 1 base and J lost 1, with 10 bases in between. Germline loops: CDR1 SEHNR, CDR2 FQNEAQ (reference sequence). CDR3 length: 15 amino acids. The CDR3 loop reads CASSLETGFNYGYTF. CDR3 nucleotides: TGTGCCAGCAGCTTAGAAACAGGATTTAACTATGGCTACACCTTC.

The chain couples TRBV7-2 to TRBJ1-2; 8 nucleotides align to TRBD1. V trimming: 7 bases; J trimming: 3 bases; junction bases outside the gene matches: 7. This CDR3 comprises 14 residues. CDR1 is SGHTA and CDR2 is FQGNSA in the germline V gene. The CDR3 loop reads CASILTGGDYGYTF. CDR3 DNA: TGTGCCAGCATCCTCACAGGGGGAGACTATGGCTACACCTTC.

The DNA of the CDR3 is TGTGCCAGCAGTTATCAGATATTAGCGGGGGACCACGAGCAGTACTTC. Translating it yields CASSYQILAGDHEQYF. The V call is TRBV6-5, the J call TRBJ2-7, with 9 bases identical to TRBD2. Germline assignment: CDR1 MNHEY and CDR2 SVGAGI. Losses at the gene ends were 3 bases for V and 5 bases for J; bases not matched to a gene: 11. The CDR3 loop spans 16 amino acids.

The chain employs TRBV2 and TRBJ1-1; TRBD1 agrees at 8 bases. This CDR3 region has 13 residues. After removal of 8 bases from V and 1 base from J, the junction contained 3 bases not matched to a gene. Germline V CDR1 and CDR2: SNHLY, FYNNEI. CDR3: CASGGTGNTEAFF. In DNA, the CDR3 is TGTGCCAGCGGGGGGACAGGGAACACTGAAGCTTTCTTT.

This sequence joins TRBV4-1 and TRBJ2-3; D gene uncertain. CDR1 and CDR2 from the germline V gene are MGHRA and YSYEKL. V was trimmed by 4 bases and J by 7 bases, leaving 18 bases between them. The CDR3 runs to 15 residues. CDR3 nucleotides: TGCGCCAGCAGCCCTTTTGGGCAGAACGCGAATACGCAGTATTTT. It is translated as CASSPFGQNANTQYF.

CDR3 coding DNA: TGTGCCAGCAGTAACAGGGATAACACCGGGGAGCTGTTTTTT. Encoded protein: CASSNRDNTGELFF. The chain carries TRBV9 and TRBJ2-2, with a possible D match to TRBD1 (6 bases). Trimming pared 5 bases from V and 2 bases from J, leaving 10 bases between. Germline loops: CDR1 SGDLS, CDR2 YYNGEE. The CDR3 is made up of 14 amino acids.

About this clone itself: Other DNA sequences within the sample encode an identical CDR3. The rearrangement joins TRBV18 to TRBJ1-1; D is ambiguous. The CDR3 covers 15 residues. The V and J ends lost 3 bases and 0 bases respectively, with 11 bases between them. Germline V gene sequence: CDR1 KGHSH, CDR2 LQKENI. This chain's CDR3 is CASSPRTDLNTEAFF. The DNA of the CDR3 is TGTGCCAGCTCACCTCGTACAGACCTGAACACTGAAGCTTTCTTT.

This CDR3 is CASSIGTANTEAFF. As DNA, the CDR3 is TGTGCCAGTAGTATAGGGACAGCGAACACTGAAGCTTTCTTT. The V and J genes are TRBV19 and TRBJ1-1; D may be TRBD1 (6 bases). Per the germline V gene, CDR1 is LNHDA and CDR2 is SQIVND (reference sequence). With 1 base removed from V and 1 base from J, the gap between germline ends came to 7 bases. CDR3 size: 14 residues.

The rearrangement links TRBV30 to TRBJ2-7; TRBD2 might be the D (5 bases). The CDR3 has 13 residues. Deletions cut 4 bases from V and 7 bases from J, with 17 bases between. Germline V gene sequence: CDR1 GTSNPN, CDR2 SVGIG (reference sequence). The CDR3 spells CAWTYGGLGEQYF. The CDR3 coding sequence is TGTGCCTGGACCTACGGCGGGCTTGGGGAGCAGTACTTC.

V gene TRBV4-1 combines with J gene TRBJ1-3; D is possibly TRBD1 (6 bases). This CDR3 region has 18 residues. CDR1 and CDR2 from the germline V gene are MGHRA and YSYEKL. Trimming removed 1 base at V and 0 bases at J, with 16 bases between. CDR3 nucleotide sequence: TGCGCCAGCAGCCAAGTAAGGGCGGGGGCAGTCTCTGGAAACACCATATATTTT. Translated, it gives CASSQVRAGAVSGNTIYF.

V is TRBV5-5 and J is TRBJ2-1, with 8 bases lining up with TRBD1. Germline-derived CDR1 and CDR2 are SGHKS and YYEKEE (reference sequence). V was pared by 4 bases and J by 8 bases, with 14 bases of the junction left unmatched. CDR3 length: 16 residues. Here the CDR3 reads CASSRIIDRGSDEQFF. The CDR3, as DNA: TGTGCCAGCAGCCGTATAATAGACAGGGGTAGTGATGAGCAGTTCTTC.

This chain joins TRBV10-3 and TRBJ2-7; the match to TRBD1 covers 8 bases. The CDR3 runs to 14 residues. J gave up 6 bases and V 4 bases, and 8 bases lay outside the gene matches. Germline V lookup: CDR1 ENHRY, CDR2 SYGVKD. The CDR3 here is CAISGDRGSSEQYV. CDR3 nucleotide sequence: TGTGCCATCAGTGGCGACAGGGGAAGCTCCGAGCAGTACGTC.

This chain's CDR3 is CASSGGNQPQHF. The CDR3 coding sequence is TGTGCCAGCAGTGGAGGGAATCAGCCCCAGCATTTT. This rearrangement joins TRBV28 to TRBJ1-5; D not certain. V was shortened by 5 bases and J by 4 bases, with 6 bases between the two germline ends. Germline V lookup: CDR1 MDHEN, CDR2 SYDVKM. This CDR3 has 12 residues.

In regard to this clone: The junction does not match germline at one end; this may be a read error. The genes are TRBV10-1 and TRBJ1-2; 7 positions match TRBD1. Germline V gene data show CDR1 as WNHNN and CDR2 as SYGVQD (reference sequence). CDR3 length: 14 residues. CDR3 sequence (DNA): TGCGCCAGCAGTGATAGTACCGGAGCGACAGGGCAGGCCTTC. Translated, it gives CASSDSTGATGQAF.

This CDR3 is CASSLPGQGANTQYF. For the CDR3, the DNA is TGTGCCAGCAGCCTACCGGGACAGGGGGCGAATACGCAGTATTTT. V and J are TRBV16 and TRBJ2-3; 12 bases align to TRBD1. The V segment lost 4 bases and the J segment 7 bases; nucleotides outside the gene matches: 6. Per germline, CDR1 KGHSY and CDR2 FQNENV. The CDR3 has 15 amino acids.

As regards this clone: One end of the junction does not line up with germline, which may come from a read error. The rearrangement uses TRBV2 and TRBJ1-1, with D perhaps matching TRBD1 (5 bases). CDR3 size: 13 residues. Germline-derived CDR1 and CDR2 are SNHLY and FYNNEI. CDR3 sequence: CASRQGIVTGTLF. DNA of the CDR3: TGTGCCAGCAGACAAGGAATTGTAACAGGCACACTCTTT.